This T cell receptor (beta chain) was identified in a study of blood T cells in healthy people across ages. General study findings and limits: Across samples, TCR beta diversity tracked strongly with naive T cell percentage.

Notes on this clonotype: Its matching antigen is unknown. At one end the junction does not follow the germline gene, possibly because of a read error.

Primed by a sample-barcoded 5' primer and a J-beta primer mix, a second PCR proceeded for 7 to 11 cycles. Tags on each cDNA molecule came from a template-switch adaptor with 12 random nucleotides. From the 5' RACE reads, TCRdb called clonotypes with MiXCR, one entry per CDR3 protein. The data hold over 1.5 million distinct CDR3 sequences, with around 50% observed a single time. The TCR comes from a woman aged 40 to 49 in good health. Specimen: blood.

The CDR3 nucleotides read TGTGCTAGCAGCTTAGTCCCCGGAAGTGAAGATACGCAGTATTTT. Translating gives CASSLVPGSEDTQYF. V gene TRBV7-7 combines with J gene TRBJ2-3; no definite D call. The CDR3 contains 15 residues. Per germline, CDR1 SSHAT and CDR2 FNYEAQ (reference sequence).